This paragraph reports one TCR beta chain. Its matching antigen is unknown. Other DNA sequences from this sample encode an identical CDR3 as well. The CDR3 spans 14 residues. Germline V gene data show CDR1 as SGHRS and CDR2 as YFSETQ. The germline V and J ends were trimmed by 1 base and 2 bases, with 8 bases remaining between them. This sample was taken from a study of beta chain features in type 1 diabetes. Findings and caveats of the study: There was a moderate but significant shortening of TCRB CDR3s in all four CD4+ subsets of Type 1 diabetes patients. Any role of HLA type in TCRB rearrangement remained unresolved here.

TCRB transcripts that were expressed got sequenced, as all of the isolated RNA had been reverse transcribed. The assay was immunoSEQ multiplex PCR, and TCRdb's table has in-frame clones only and misses some. The sample has about 410,000 clones, approximately 14% seen once; the top ten hold 0.035% to 0.045%. Blood was drawn once from each donor into heparinised tubes. The draws averaged roughly 120 mL. The receptor comes from a young man in good health. The material sequenced was naive CD4+ T cells from blood. This sequence joins TRBV5-1 and TRBJ2-3; a possible D gene is TRBD1 (5 bases). The CDR3 reads CASSLRQNTDTQYF. The CDR3 region has the DNA TGCGCCAGCAGCTTGAGACAGAACACAGATACGCAGTATTTT.